These 12 T cell receptor beta chains were sequenced from one sample in a study of CD8+ T cells in alopecia areata (dated by TCRdb to 2017 to 2018). The intended sense of this specimen's time point label: baseline before oral tofacitinib. Library creation used the immunoSEQ multiplex PCR assay. RNA was extracted from all samples and reverse transcribed into cDNA, which served as template for TCR sequencing. The immuneACCESS repertoire file appears here via TCRdb, limited to in-frame rearrangements. These files lack a portion of the clones; in checked studies, under half of the deficit traces to unresolved V genes, and the cause of the others is not known. The sample profile shows tens of thousands of clones; roughly 60% of them were found once. The top ten clones comprise approximately 17% of the sample. Sequences were derived from CD8+ T cells sorted from blood, sampled at week 0. The receptors originated from a human donor with alopecia areata.

The chain recombines TRBV19 with TRBJ1-1; TRBD1 aligns across 7 bases. J gave up 3 bases and V 5 bases, and 6 bases lay outside the gene matches. Looked up from germline, CDR1 is LNHDA and CDR2 is SQIVND (reference sequence). This CDR3 has 14 residues. The CDR3 loop reads CASSPGTDYTEAFF. CDR3 nucleotides: TGTGCCAGTAGTCCAGGGACAGACTACACTGAAGCTTTCTTT.

The chain employs TRBV11-1 and TRBJ2-5; D may be TRBD2 (6 bases). Germline lookup yields CDR1 SGHAT and CDR2 FQDESV (reference sequence). Trimming took off 6 bases at V and 5 bases at J, with 13 bases between the two ends. The CDR3 loop spans 13 amino acids. The CDR3 DNA is TGTGCCAGCAGTTGGGAGGAGCTGGAGACCCAGTACTTC. Its translation: CASSWEELETQYF.

This clone was seen a few times. The V call is TRBV25-1, the J call TRBJ1-1; TRBD1 is a possible D gene (6 bases). Deletions cut 2 bases from V and 3 bases from J, with 13 bases between. This CDR3 has 15 amino acids. The germline V gene has CDR1 MGHDK and CDR2 SYGVNS. The CDR3: CASSERTESYTEAFF. DNA of the CDR3: TGTGCCAGCAGTGAAAGGACAGAGAGTTACACTGAAGCTTTCTTT.

The V and J genes are TRBV2 and TRBJ1-1; possible D gene TRBD1, 5 bases. In germline, CDR1 is SNHLY, CDR2 FYNNEI. V dropped 8 bases and J dropped 0 bases, with 10 bases sitting between them. The CDR3 length is 13 residues. DNA of the CDR3: TGTGCCAGCCGACAGCTCATGAACACTGAAGCTTTCTTT. Protein: CASRQLMNTEAFF.

This clone has more than one count but fewer than ten. V is TRBV9 and J is TRBJ2-2; 7 bases are a match to TRBD1. V lost 3 bases and J lost 4; bases outside the gene matches: 6. Germline V CDR1 and CDR2: SGDLS, YYNGEE. CDR3 size: 15 residues. The DNA for the CDR3 is TGTGCCAGCAGCGCAGGGGGTGTGATCACCGGGGAGCTGTTTTTT. Residues: CASSAGGVITGELFF.

The V and J genes are TRBV29-1 and TRBJ2-3; D perhaps matches TRBD2 (6 bases). In germline, CDR1 is SQVTM, CDR2 ANQGSEA. This CDR3 region has 11 residues. V was clipped by 4 bases and J by 6 bases, with 8 bases between them. CDR3 region: CSVGAGDTQYF. CDR3 coding DNA: TGCAGCGTTGGCGCGGGGGATACGCAGTATTTT.

This chain uses TRBV6-5 with TRBJ1-1, with a possible D match to TRBD1 (5 bases). From germline, CDR1 is MNHEY and CDR2 SVGAGI. The ends were cut back, 6 bases at V and 4 bases at J, with 12 bases in the middle. The CDR3 sequence is 13 residues long. The CDR3 loop is CASRSGGGTEAFF. CDR3 DNA sequence: TGTGCCAGCAGGTCCGGGGGGGGCACTGAAGCTTTCTTT.

V and J are TRBV6-5 and TRBJ2-5; D may be TRBD2 (5 bases). There are 12 residues in the CDR3. CDR1 and CDR2 from the germline V gene are MNHEY and SVGAGI. The germline V and J ends were trimmed by 7 bases and 5 bases, with 11 bases remaining between them. CDR3 amino acids: CASISSQETQYF. The CDR3, as DNA: TGTGCCAGCATTTCTAGCCAGGAGACCCAGTACTTC.

The chain employs TRBV7-9 and TRBJ2-1; D gene ambiguous. Deletions cut 0 bases from V and 5 bases from J, with 8 bases between. Looked up from germline, CDR1 is SEHNR and CDR2 is FQNEAQ (reference sequence). The CDR3 loop spans 14 amino acids. The CDR3 loop is CASSLATNNNEQFF. As DNA, the CDR3 is TGTGCCAGCAGCTTAGCGACAAACAACAATGAGCAGTTCTTC.

This clone was observed a few times. Additional DNA sequences in this sample encode the identical CDR3. This chain uses TRBV29-1 with TRBJ2-7; 8 nucleotides align to TRBD1. This CDR3 has 12 amino acids. J lost 3 bases, V lost 6 bases, and 4 bases had no gene match. Germline CDR1 is SQVTM and CDR2 is ANQGSEA. CDR3 nucleotides: TGCAGCGTCGGACAGGGAGACTACGAGCAGTACTTC. Translation gives CSVGQGDYEQYF.

This CDR3 reads CASSPGSTAYEQYF. As DNA, the CDR3 is TGCGCCAGCAGTCCGGGCTCAACGGCCTACGAGCAGTACTTC. This chain uses TRBV5-1 with TRBJ2-7; unclear D gene. The CDR3 is 14 amino acids. V was shortened by 5 bases and J by 2 bases, with 14 bases between the two germline ends. Per the germline V gene, CDR1 is SGHRS and CDR2 is YFSETQ. The complete variable domain, with remaining parts taken from reference TRBV5-1 and TRBJ2-7, reads KAGVTQTPRYLIKTRGQQVTLSCSPISGHRSVSWYQQTPGQGLQFLFEYFSETQRNKGNFPGRFSGRQFSNSRSEMNVSTLELGDSALYLCASSPGSTAYEQYFGPGTRLTVT.

The gene calls are TRBV27 and TRBJ1-1; D is uncertain. This CDR3 region has 14 residues. The germline V gene encodes CDR1 MNHEY and CDR2 SMNVEV (reference sequence). The V end was cut by 3 bases, the J end by 5 bases, with 13 bases between. The CDR3 DNA follows: TGTGCCAGCAGTTTTTGGGAGGCTGGGACTGAAGCTTTCTTT. Amino acids: CASSFWEAGTEAFF.